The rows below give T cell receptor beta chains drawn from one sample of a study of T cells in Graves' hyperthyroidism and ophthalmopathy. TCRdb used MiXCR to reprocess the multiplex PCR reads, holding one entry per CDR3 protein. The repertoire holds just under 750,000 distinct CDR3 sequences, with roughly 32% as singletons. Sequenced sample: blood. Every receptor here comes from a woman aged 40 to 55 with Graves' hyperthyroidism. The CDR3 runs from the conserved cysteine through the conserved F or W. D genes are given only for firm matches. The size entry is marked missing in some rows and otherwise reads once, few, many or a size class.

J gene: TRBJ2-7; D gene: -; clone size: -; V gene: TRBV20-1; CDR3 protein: CSATTGVDKHF; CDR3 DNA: TGCAGTGCGACGACCGGGGTCGATAAGCACTTC
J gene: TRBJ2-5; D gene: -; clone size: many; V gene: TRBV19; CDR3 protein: CASSWAPSRETQYF; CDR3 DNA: TGTGCCAGTAGTTGGGCCCCATCGCGGGAGACCCAGTACTTC
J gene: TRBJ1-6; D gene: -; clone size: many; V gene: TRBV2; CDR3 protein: CASSRDTGRSPLHF; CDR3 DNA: TGTGCCAGCAGCAGGGACACCGGGCGATCACCCCTCCACTTT
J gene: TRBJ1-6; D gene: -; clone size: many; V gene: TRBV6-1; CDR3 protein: CASSERRGSPLHF; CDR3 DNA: TGTGCCAGCAGTGAACGGCGGGGCTCACCCCTCCACTTT
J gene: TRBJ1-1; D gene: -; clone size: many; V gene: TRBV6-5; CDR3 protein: CASTQNTEAFF; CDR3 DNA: TGTGCCAGCACCCAGAACACTGAAGCTTTCTTT
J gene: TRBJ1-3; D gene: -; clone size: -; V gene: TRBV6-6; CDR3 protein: CASSRDFWAGNTIYF; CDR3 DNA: TGTGCCAGCAGTCGGGACTTTTGGGCTGGAAACACCATATATTTT
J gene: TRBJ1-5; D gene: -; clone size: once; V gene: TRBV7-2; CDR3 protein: CAGSLGGNQPQHF; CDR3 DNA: TGTGCCGGCAGCTTAGGGGGAAACCAGCCCCAGCATTTT
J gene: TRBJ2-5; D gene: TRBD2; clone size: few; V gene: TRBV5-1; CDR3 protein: CASSQLGLAGAQETQYF; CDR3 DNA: TGCGCCAGCAGCCAGCTCGGACTAGCGGGAGCCCAAGAGACCCAGTACTTC
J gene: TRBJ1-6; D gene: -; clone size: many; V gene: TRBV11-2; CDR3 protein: CASSFPGHYSPLHF; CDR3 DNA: TGTGCCAGCAGCTTTCCGGGTCACTATTCACCCCTCCACTTT
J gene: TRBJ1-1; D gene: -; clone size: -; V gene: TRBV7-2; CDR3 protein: CASSTQKIPPMNTEAFF; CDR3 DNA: TGTGCCAGCTCAACTCAAAAAATTCCTCCGATGAACACTGAAGCTTTCTTT
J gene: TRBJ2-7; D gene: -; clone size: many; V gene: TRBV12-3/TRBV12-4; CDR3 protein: CASSFRRGEQYF; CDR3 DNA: TGTGCCAGCAGTTTTAGGAGGGGCGAGCAGTACTTC
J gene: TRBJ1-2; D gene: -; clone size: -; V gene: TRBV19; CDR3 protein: CASSHPQGFDGYTF; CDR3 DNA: TGTGCCAGTAGTCATCCGCAGGGGTTCGATGGCTACACCTTC
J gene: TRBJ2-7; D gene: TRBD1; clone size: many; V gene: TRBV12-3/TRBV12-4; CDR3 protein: CASSFRTGGEQYF; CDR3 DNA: TGTGCCAGCAGTTTTCGGACAGGTGGCGAGCAGTACTTC
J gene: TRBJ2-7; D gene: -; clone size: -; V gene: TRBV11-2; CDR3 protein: CASSLDALSSYEQYF; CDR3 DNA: TGTGCCAGCAGCTTAGACGCCCTGAGCTCCTACGAGCAGTACTTC
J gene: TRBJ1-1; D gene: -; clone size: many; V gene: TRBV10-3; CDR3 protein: CAIGGSSDTEAFF; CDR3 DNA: TGTGCCATCGGGGGCTCTTCCGACACTGAAGCTTTCTTT
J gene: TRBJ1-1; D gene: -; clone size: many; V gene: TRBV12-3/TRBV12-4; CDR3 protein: CASSPSRAHTEAFF; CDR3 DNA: TGTGCCAGCAGCCCTTCTCGAGCGCACACTGAAGCTTTCTTT
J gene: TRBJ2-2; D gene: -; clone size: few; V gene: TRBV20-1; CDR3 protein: CSAEDGPNTGELFF; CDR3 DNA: TGCAGTGCCGAGGACGGCCCGAACACCGGGGAGCTGTTTTTT
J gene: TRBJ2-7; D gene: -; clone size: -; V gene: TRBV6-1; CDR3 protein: CASRARGAYEQYF; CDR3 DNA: TGTGCCAGCAGGGCTAGGGGGGCGTACGAGCAGTACTTC
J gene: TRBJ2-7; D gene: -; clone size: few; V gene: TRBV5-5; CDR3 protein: CASSLSARVGPYEQYF; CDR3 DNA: TGTGCCAGCAGCTTGTCTGCCAGGGTTGGGCCCTACGAGCAGTACTTC
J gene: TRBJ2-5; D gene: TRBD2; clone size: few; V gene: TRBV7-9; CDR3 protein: CASSPETGGQQETQYF; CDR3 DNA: TGTGCCAGCAGCCCCGAGACGGGGGGTCAGCAAGAGACCCAGTACTTC
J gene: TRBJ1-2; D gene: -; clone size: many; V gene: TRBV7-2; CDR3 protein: CASSFRGAGYGYTF; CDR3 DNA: TGTGCCAGCAGCTTTAGAGGGGCCGGCTATGGCTACACCTTC
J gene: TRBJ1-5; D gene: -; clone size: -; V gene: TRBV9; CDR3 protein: CASSVGDGSWPQHF; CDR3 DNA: TGTGCCAGCAGCGTAGGGGACGGGTCATGGCCCCAGCATTTT
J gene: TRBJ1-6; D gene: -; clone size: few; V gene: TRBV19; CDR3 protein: CASTKGGGTYNSPLHF; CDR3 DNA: TGTGCCAGTACCAAGGGGGGCGGAACCTATAATTCACCCCTCCACTTT
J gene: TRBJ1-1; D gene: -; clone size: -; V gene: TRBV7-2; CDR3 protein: CASVWGETEAFF; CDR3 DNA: TGTGCCAGCGTCTGGGGGGAGACTGAAGCTTTCTTT
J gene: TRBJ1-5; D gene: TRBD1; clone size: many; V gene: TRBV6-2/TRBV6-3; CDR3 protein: CASSYGWDRPNQPQHF; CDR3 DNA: TGTGCCAGCAGTTACGGATGGGACAGGCCCAATCAGCCCCAGCATTTT
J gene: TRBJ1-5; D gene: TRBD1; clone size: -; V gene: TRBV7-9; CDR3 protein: CASSFGQGAGNQPQHF; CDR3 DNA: TGTGCCAGCAGCTTTGGACAGGGGGCAGGCAATCAGCCCCAGCATTTT
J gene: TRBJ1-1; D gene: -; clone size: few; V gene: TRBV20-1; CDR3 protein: CSARDLGAKTEAFF; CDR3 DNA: TGCAGTGCTAGAGATTTGGGGGCAAAGACTGAAGCTTTCTTT
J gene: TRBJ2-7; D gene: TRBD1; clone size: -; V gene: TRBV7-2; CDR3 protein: CASSLVGTGGTDTQYF; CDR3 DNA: TGTGCCAGCAGCTTAGTTGGGACAGGGGGCACAGATACGCAGTACTTC
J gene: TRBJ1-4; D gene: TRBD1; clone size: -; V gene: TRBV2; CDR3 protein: CASRPDRGPPNEKLFF; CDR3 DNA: TGTGCCAGCCGCCCGGACAGGGGACCTCCTAATGAAAAACTGTTTTTT
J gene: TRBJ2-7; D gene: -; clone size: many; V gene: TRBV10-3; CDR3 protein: CAIRTDGLYEQYF; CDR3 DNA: TGTGCCATCAGGACAGACGGACTCTACGAGCAGTACTTC
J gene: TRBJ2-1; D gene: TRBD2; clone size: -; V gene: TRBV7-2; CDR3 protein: CASSLGGGAHNEQFF; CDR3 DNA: TGTGCCAGCAGCTTAGGCGGGGGGGCCCACAATGAGCAGTTCTTC
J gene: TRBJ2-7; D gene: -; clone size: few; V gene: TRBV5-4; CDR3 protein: CASSLPGTLRYEQYF; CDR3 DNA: TGTGCCAGCAGCCTTCCAGGGACTCTGAGATACGAGCAGTACTTC
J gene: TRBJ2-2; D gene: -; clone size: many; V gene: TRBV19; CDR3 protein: CASSTDSYTGELFF; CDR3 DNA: TGTGCCAGTAGTACCGACAGTTACACCGGGGAGCTGTTTTTT
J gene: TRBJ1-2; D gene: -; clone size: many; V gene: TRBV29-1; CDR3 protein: CSVDTGQAEPYTF; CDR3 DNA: TGCAGCGTTGATACAGGCCAAGCAGAGCCCTACACCTTC
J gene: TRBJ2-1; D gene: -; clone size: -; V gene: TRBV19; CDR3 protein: CASSAGPRSEQFF; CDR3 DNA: TGTGCCAGTAGTGCCGGGCCCCGCAGTGAGCAGTTCTTC
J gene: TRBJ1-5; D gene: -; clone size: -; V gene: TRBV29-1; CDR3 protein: CSLVGGWQPQHF; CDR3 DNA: TGCAGCTTAGTGGGGGGCTGGCAGCCCCAGCATTTT
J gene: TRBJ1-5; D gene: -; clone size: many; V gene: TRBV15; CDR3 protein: CATSRVPNQPQHF; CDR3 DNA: TGTGCCACCAGCAGAGTACCTAATCAGCCCCAGCATTTT
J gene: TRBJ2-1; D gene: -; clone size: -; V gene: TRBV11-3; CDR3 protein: CASSLDGQGSSEFF; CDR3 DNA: TGTGCCAGCAGCTTAGACGGGCAGGGGAGCTCAGAGTTCTTC
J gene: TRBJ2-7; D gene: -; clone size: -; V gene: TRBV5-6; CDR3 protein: CASSLWTHEQYF; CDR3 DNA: TGTGCCAGCAGTTTATGGACCCACGAGCAGTACTTC
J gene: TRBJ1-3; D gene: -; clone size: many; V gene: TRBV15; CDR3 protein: CATSRDSTAGNTIYF; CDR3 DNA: TGTGCCACCAGCAGAGACTCGACAGCTGGAAACACCATATATTTT
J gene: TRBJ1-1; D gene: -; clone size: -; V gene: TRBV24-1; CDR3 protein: CATSYGQPNTEAFF; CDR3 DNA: TGTGCCACCAGTTACGGACAGCCGAACACTGAAGCTTTCTTT
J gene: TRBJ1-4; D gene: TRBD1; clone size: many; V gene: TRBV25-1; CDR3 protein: CASSDLGQDRTATNEKLFF; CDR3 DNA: TGTGCCAGCAGTGATCTGGGACAGGACAGAACTGCAACTAATGAAAAACTGTTTTTT
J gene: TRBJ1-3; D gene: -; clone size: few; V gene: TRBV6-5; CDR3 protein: CASSYGQPGNTIYF; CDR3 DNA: TGTGCCAGCAGTTATGGCCAGCCTGGAAACACCATATATTTT
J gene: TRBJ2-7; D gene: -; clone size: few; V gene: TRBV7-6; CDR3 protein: CASSLGSYRIGSSYEQYF; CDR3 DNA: TGTGCCAGCAGCTTAGGTTCATACAGAATCGGAAGCTCCTACGAGCAGTACTTC
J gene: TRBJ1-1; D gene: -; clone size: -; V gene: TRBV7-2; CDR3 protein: CASSQRGRPGVDTEASF; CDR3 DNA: TGTGCCAGCAGCCAAAGGGGCCGGCCCGGGGTTGACACTGAAGCTTCCTTT
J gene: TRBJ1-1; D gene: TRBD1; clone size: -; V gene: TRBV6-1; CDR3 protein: CASSSRQGIDTEAFF; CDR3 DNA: TGTGCCAGCAGTTCCCGACAGGGGATTGACACTGAAGCTTTCTTT
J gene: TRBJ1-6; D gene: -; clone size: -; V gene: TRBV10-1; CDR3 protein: CASSEGSDSPLHF; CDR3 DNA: TGCGCCAGCAGTGAAGGGTCGGATTCACCCCTCCACTTT
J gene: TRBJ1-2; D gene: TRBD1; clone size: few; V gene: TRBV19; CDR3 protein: CASQPSVGGSNYGYTF; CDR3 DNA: TGTGCCAGTCAACCTTCGGTAGGGGGCAGTAACTATGGCTACACCTTC
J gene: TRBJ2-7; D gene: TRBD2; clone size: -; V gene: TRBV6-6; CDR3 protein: CASIMIAGGSSYEQYF; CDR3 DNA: TGTGCCAGCATTATGATAGCGGGGGGGAGCTCCTACGAGCAGTACTTC
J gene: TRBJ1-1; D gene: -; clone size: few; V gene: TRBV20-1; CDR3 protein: CSAREGRGVTEAFF; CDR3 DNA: TGCAGTGCTAGAGAAGGGAGAGGAGTCACTGAAGCTTTCTTT
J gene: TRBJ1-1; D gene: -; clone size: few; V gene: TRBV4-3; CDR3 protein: CASSQDGTGRGVTEAFF; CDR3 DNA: TGCGCCAGCAGCCAAGATGGAACAGGGAGGGGGGTCACTGAAGCTTTCTTT
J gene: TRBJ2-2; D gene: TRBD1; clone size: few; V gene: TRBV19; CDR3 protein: CATRDPGQGNTGELFF; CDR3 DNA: TGTGCCACTAGGGACCCGGGACAGGGAAACACCGGGGAGCTGTTTTTT
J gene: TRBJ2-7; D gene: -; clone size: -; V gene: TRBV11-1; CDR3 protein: CASRLNGGFHEQYF; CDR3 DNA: TGTGCCAGCAGGTTAAACGGAGGGTTTCACGAGCAGTACTTC
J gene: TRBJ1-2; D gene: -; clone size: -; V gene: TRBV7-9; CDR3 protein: CASSLLAGARASNYGYTF; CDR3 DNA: TGTGCCAGCAGCTTGCTAGCTGGGGCCAGGGCGTCTAACTATGGCTACACCTTC
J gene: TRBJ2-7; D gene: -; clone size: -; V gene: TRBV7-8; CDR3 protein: CASSLGWGAGEQYF; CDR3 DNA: TGTGCCAGCAGCTTAGGTTGGGGGGCCGGCGAGCAGTACTTC
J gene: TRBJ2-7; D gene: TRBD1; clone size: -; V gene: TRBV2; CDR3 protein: CASSVDRTGDEQYF; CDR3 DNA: TGTGCCAGCAGTGTTGACCGAACAGGGGACGAGCAGTACTTC
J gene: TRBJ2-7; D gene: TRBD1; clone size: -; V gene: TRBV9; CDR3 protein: CALTPGQGGEQYF; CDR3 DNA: TGTGCCCTCACCCCGGGACAGGGGGGCGAGCAGTACTTC
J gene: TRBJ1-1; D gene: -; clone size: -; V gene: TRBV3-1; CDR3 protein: CASSQDSGTEAFF; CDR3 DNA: TGTGCCAGCAGCCAAGATTCCGGGACTGAAGCTTTCTTT